This TCR beta chain comes out of a study of T cells in Graves' hyperthyroidism and ophthalmopathy. Amplified TCR beta CDR3 regions derived from RNA transcripts. During a first-round RT-PCR of the TCR CDR3, the HTBI primer set was used. TCRdb re-called the multiplex PCR reads with MiXCR, one entry per CDR3 protein. The table has a few hundred thousand distinct CDR3 sequences, around 46% seen once. This clonotype was seen just once. Sequences were obtained from peripheral blood or thyroid tissue (not recorded which). This clonotype was sampled from a young woman with Graves' hyperthyroidism.

CDR3 sequence (DNA): TGCAGCGTTAAACCTGACTACAATGAAAAACTGTTTTTT. Translating gives CSVKPDYNEKLFF. The chain links TRBV29-1 to TRBJ1-4; D is uncertain. V lost 5 bases, J lost 5 bases, and 12 bases lay in between. The CDR3 contains 13 residues. Germline V gene sequence: CDR1 SQVTM, CDR2 ANQGSEA.